This entry lists 9 T cell receptor beta chains sequenced from one sample in a study of T-cell reconstitution after alpha-beta-depleted transplantation in children. Construction of the TCRbeta library involved unique molecular identifiers. TCRdb fed the PCR reads into MiXCR, producing one record per CDR3 protein. This sample has a few hundred thousand distinct CDR3 sequences, with roughly a tenth found just once. Specimen: PBMCs, collected before TCRalphabeta/CD19-depleted stem cell transplant. Receptor source: a boy under two years old with acute myeloid leukemia, due to receive a stem cell transplant.

A remark on this clonotype: This clone may be a read error of a much larger clone one base away. This chain joins TRBV27 and TRBJ2-4; D is possibly TRBD1 (5 bases). Germline V gene lookup returns CDR1 MNHEY and CDR2 SMNVEV (reference sequence). The CDR3 is made up of 15 amino acids. This CDR3 is CASSLSRVTKNMQYF. The CDR3 DNA is TGTGCCAGCAGCCTCTCCAGGGTAACCAAAAACATGCAGTACTTC.

Remarks on this clonotype: A read error may explain this, as a much larger clone is one base away. The DNA for the CDR3 is TGCGCCAGCAGCACGCTCGCAAACAGGGACACTGAAGCTTTCTTT. Protein product: CASSTLANRDTEAFF. This chain uses TRBV5-1 with TRBJ1-1, with a weak D call TRBD1 (6 bases). The CDR3 runs 15 residues. The V end lost 4 bases, the J end lost 3 bases, and 16 bases lay between the germline ends. CDR1 SGHRS and CDR2 YFSETQ come from the germline V gene.

In its sample, this clonotype was seen many times. The gene calls are TRBV9 and TRBJ1-1, with TRBD1 matching over 7 bases. This CDR3 has 15 amino acids. J was trimmed by 1 base and V by 3 bases; bases with no gene match: 6. Looked up from germline, CDR1 is SGDLS and CDR2 is YYNGEE. DNA of the CDR3: TGTGCCAGCAGCGCAACCACAGGGGCGAACACTGAAGCTTTCTTT. As protein: CASSATTGANTEAFF.

In its sample, this clonotype was seen many times. The gene calls are TRBV5-1 and TRBJ1-5; possible D gene TRBD1, 6 bases. Germline V gene sequence: CDR1 SGHRS, CDR2 YFSETQ. This CDR3 spans 16 amino acids. V was shortened by 4 bases and J by 5 bases, with 19 bases between the two germline ends. This CDR3 is CASSPGSGAGDQPQHF. The CDR3 nucleotides read TGCGCCAGCAGCCCCGGATCCGGGGCAGGGGATCAGCCCCAGCATTTT.

In its sample, this clonotype was seen many times. The chain couples TRBV6-5 to TRBJ2-1; TRBD1 matches 7 bases. Trimming at V came to 3 bases and at J to 0 bases, leaving 2 bases not matched to a gene. CDR3 length: 15 amino acids. The V gene's germline CDR1 is MNHEY and CDR2 SVGAGI. The CDR3 DNA reads as TGTGCCAGCAGTTATGAGGGGGCCTCCTACAATGAGCAGTTCTTC. Translation: CASSYEGASYNEQFF.

Ten or more counts support this clonotype. The CDR3: CASSQSGTGTYEQYF. The CDR3, as DNA: TGTGCCAGCAGCCAGTCCGGGACAGGGACCTACGAGCAGTACTTC. The chain links TRBV7-8 to TRBJ2-7; 9 bases agree with TRBD1. The J segment lost 2 bases and the V segment lost 5 bases, leaving 7 bases of the junction unmatched. Per the germline V gene, CDR1 is SGHVS and CDR2 is FQNEAQ. The CDR3 has 15 amino acids.

The chain carries TRBV19 and TRBJ2-3; no clear D. The V and J ends lost 6 bases and 2 bases respectively, with 18 bases between them. The germline CDR1 and CDR2 sequences are LNHDA and SQIVND (reference sequence). CDR3 size: 16 residues. The CDR3 sequence: CASSYPSRGNTDTQYF. The CDR3, as DNA: TGTGCCAGTAGCTACCCCTCACGAGGAAACACAGATACGCAGTATTTT. Using reference TRBV19 and TRBJ2-3 for the parts outside the CDR3, the full variable domain is DGGITQSPKYLFRKEGQNVTLSCEQNLNHDAMYWYRQDPGQGLRLIYYSQIVNDFQKGDIAEGYSVSREKKESFPLTVTSAQKNPTAFYLCASSYPSRGNTDTQYFGPGTRLTVL.

In this sample, this clonotype turned up many times. V usage is TRBV29-1 and J usage is TRBJ1-2; maybe TRBD1 (6 bases). CDR3 length: 12 residues. Deletions cut 7 bases from V and 3 bases from J, with 12 bases between. Germline CDR1 SQVTM, CDR2 ANQGSEA. CDR3 amino acids: CSAEGEDYGYTF. CDR3 coding DNA: TGCAGCGCCGAGGGGGAAGACTATGGCTACACCTTC.

This clonotype was detected many times. The rearrangement uses TRBV10-3 and TRBJ1-2; 9 bases match TRBD1. There are 17 residues in the CDR3. Per the germline V gene, CDR1 is ENHRY and CDR2 is SYGVKD. J gave up 1 base and V 3 bases, and 9 bases lay outside the gene matches. CDR3 in DNA: TGTGCCATCAGTGAAGGGACAGGGCGCTTCTTTAACTATGGCTACACCTTC. Protein: CAISEGTGRFFNYGYTF.